The clone carrying this T cell receptor (beta chain) turned up a few times. Its antigen is not known. This specimen belongs to a study of STAT3 mutations in large granular lymphocyte leukemia. In the study overall: Over half of T-LGLL patients had one or more immunosuppressive regimens. General study points: After therapy, about 30% of the 18 patients switched clonotypes, all new clones STAT3 wild type. At least one immunodominant TCR beta clonotype appeared in every T-cell large granular lymphocyte leukemia patient.

Germline V CDR1 and CDR2: SGDLS, YYNGEE. CDR3 length equals 13 residues. V dropped 3 bases and J dropped 9 bases, with 15 bases sitting between them. Profiling relied on immunoSEQ multiplex PCR, and the TCRdb table lists in-frame clones only, not all of them. The data contain about 3,800 clones, roughly 43% of them singletons. This clonotype was sampled from a man aged 55 to 70 with T-cell large granular lymphocyte leukemia. Some clones in this sample may be carry-over from other donors' samples. Source material: peripheral blood mononuclear cells. The chain carries TRBV9 and TRBJ1-1; tentative D call: TRBD1 (5 bases). The CDR3 coding sequence is TGTGCCAGCAGCGAGACCGGGACGGGTAAAGCTTTCTTT. The encoded protein is CASSETGTGKAFF.